The T cell receptor (beta chain) under discussion was sequenced for a study of technical replicates of blood from a few donors (dated 2017 in TCRdb). Library method: the immunoSEQ multiplex PCR assay. TCRdb stores this immuneACCESS table with in-frame sequences only. Part of the clones is absent; in the studies checked, under half of the shortfall reflects unresolved V genes, and no reason is known for the rest. Recorded for this sample are tens of thousands of clones; just under 95% of them occurred a single time. The ten largest clones add up to 0.25% to 0.3% of the sample. Trimming leaves V shorter by 7 bases and J shorter by 5 bases, with the junction holding 6 bases beyond the gene matches. From the germline V gene, CDR1 is SNHLY and CDR2 is FYNNEI. The CDR3 runs 13 amino acids, cysteine and phenylalanine included. The only DNA kept is the CDR3, 39 bases in frame from the first base. With regard to this clone: No cognate antigen has been identified for it. Per-base quality was not reported, and no clone a single base away is much larger than it.

The receptor comes from a human donor in good health. Sequenced: T cells isolated from PBMCs. Here the chain combines TRBV2 and TRBJ2-5, and 8 bases in between align with TRBD2. The nucleotide sequence reads TGTGCCAGCAAAGCGGGGGCCGGGGAGACCCAGTACTTC. The resulting protein is CASKAGAGETQYF.